The next 26 T cell receptor beta chains were all read from a single sample in a study of vaccination effects on CD4 cells after COVID-19. Generated by immunoSEQ multiplex PCR, the TCRdb table keeps only in-frame clones and is missing some. The table lists about 79,000 clones, around 70% of them singletons. Expansion of antigen-specific CD4+ T cells with viral peptide pools was carried out by the ViraFEST assay before sequencing. Isolation of CD4+ T cells took place after more than 9 days of culture. These TCRs are of unknown antigen specificity. The sample here was CD4+ T cells from PBMCs cultured with HCoV-229E spike peptides, taken before COVID-19 vaccination. The source is a human donor who received a COVID-19 vaccine.

The chain couples TRBV10-2 to TRBJ2-5, with D possibly being TRBD1 or TRBD2 (6 bases each). This CDR3 contains 15 residues. Germline V lookup: CDR1 WSHSY, CDR2 SAAADI. The V and J ends lost 0 bases and 6 bases respectively, with 14 bases between them. CDR3 sequence: CASSESGGRRKTQYF. In nucleotides, the CDR3 is TGCGCCAGCAGTGAGTCGGGGGGCCGAAGGAAGACCCAGTACTTC.

This clone was found once. The rearrangement uses TRBV5-1 and TRBJ2-5, with 13 bases lining up with TRBD2. The CDR3 has 19 residues. The germline V gene has CDR1 SGHRS and CDR2 YFSETQ. V shed 4 bases and J 0 bases; nucleotides not matched to a gene: 12. CDR3 sequence: CASSRSGTSGVLYQETQYF. The CDR3 DNA sequence: TGCGCCAGCAGCAGATCCGGGACTAGCGGGGTGCTGTACCAAGAGACCCAGTACTTC.

There are a few counts of this clone. The J gene is TRBJ1-1, the V gene TRBV18; D unclear. The ends were cut back, 2 bases at V and 4 bases at J, with 14 bases in the middle. The CDR3 runs to 15 residues. Germline V lookup: CDR1 KGHSH, CDR2 LQKENI. The CDR3 DNA reads as TGTGCCAGCTCACCAAACGGGTATGCCGGCACTGAAGCTTTCTTT. It translates to CASSPNGYAGTEAFF.

This chain links TRBV6-5 with TRBJ2-2, with TRBD1 as a possible D gene (6 bases). The CDR3 length is 12 residues. V lost 8 bases and J lost 4, with 8 bases in between. From germline, CDR1 is MNHEY and CDR2 SVGAGI. CDR3: CASFRGTGELFF. Written as DNA, the CDR3 is TGTGCCAGCTTCAGGGGCACCGGGGAGCTGTTTTTT.

The V gene is TRBV6-5, the J gene TRBJ1-1; D may be TRBD1 (6 bases). Germline CDR1 MNHEY, CDR2 SVGAGI. The V end lost 8 bases, the J end lost 7 bases, and 14 bases lay between the germline ends. This CDR3 is built from 12 residues. The CDR3 coding sequence is TGTGCCAGCGTGAACAGGGTGGGTGAAGCTTTCTTT. Residues: CASVNRVGEAFF.

This chain uses TRBV28 with TRBJ2-2; D is undetermined. The ends were cut back, 2 bases at V and 5 bases at J, with 3 bases in the middle. CDR1 is MDHEN, CDR2 SYDVKM, per germline. CDR3 size: 12 residues. The CDR3 nucleotides are TGTGCCAGCAGTTTACAGACCGGGGAGCTGTTTTTT. Translated, it gives CASSLQTGELFF.

This clone was counted between two and nine times. The genes are TRBV18 and TRBJ1-4; D not resolved. The CDR3 has 14 amino acids. The germline V and J ends were trimmed by 3 bases and 5 bases, with 10 bases remaining between them. CDR1 is KGHSH, CDR2 LQKENI, per germline. CDR3 residues: CASSPLGVNEKLFF. CDR3 DNA sequence: TGTGCCAGCTCACCGTTGGGCGTAAATGAAAAACTGTTTTTT.

The chain uses TRBV5-1 and TRBJ2-3; D is unresolved. The CDR3 is 14 amino acids. CDR1 SGHRS and CDR2 YFSETQ come from the germline V gene. Trimming took off 5 bases at V and 2 bases at J, with 12 bases between the two ends. The DNA of the CDR3 is TGCGCCAGCAGGGTTCAGACAAACACAGATACGCAGTATTTT. Translation gives CASRVQTNTDTQYF.

Only a few counts were recorded for this clone. The V gene is TRBV7-9, the J gene TRBJ1-5; D uncertain. The CDR3 extends over 14 amino acids. V was clipped by 1 base and J by 0 bases, with 4 bases between them. Per the germline V gene, CDR1 is SEHNR and CDR2 is FQNEAQ (reference sequence). CDR3 DNA sequence: TGTGCCAGCAGCTTAGAATCTAGCAATCAGCCCCAGCATTTT. Translating it yields CASSLESSNQPQHF.

This clone was detected once. J is TRBJ2-1 and V is TRBV19; 9 bases match TRBD2. The CDR3 spans 16 residues. V was clipped by 4 bases and J by 2 bases; unmatched bases: 6. Germline CDR1 LNHDA, CDR2 SQIVND (reference sequence). The CDR3 protein is CASSTGTSQPYNEQFF. The CDR3 nucleotides are TGTGCCAGTAGTACAGGGACTAGCCAACCCTACAATGAGCAGTTCTTC. Combining the CDR3 with reference TRBV19 and TRBJ2-1 gives the whole variable domain DGGITQSPKYLFRKEGQNVTLSCEQNLNHDAMYWYRQDPGQGLRLIYYSQIVNDFQKGDIAEGYSVSREKKESFPLTVTSAQKNPTAFYLCASSTGTSQPYNEQFFGPGTRLTVL.

This chain links TRBV7-2 with TRBJ2-3; 11 nucleotides align to TRBD2. Germline loops: CDR1 SGHTA, CDR2 FQGNSA. The junction had 5 bases not matched to a gene; V was cut back by 5 bases and J by 4 bases. This CDR3 is 15 amino acids long. For the CDR3, the DNA is TGTGCCAGCAGCCATAGCGGGGGGGCCGCAGATACGCAGTATTTT. Its protein is CASSHSGGAADTQYF.

The V call is TRBV5-6, the J call TRBJ2-4; TRBD1 agrees at 8 bases. Germline V lookup: CDR1 SGHDT, CDR2 YYEEEE. The CDR3 has 13 residues. V was clipped by 4 bases and J by 8 bases; unmatched bases: 5. CDR3 in DNA: TGTGCCAGCAGCCCCGACAGGGGCGACATTCAGTACTTC. This translates into CASSPDRGDIQYF. The full variable domain, completed using reference TRBV5-6 and TRBJ2-4, is DAGVTQSPTHLIKTRGQQVTLRCSPKSGHDTVSWYQQALGQGPQFIFQYYEEEERQRGNFPDRFSGHQFPNYSSELNVNALLLGDSALYLCASSPDRGDIQYFGAGTRLSVL.

V usage is TRBV4-1 and J usage is TRBJ1-2; 7 bases fit TRBD1. This CDR3 has 15 residues. Trimming took 1 base from V and 3 from J; bases not matched to a gene: 5. Germline CDR1 is MGHRA and CDR2 is YSYEKL. CDR3 in amino acids: CASSQGPTGDYGYTF. CDR3 coding DNA: TGCGCCAGCAGCCAAGGCCCTACAGGGGACTATGGCTACACCTTC.

The gene calls are TRBV6-5 and TRBJ2-1; TRBD1 agrees at 7 bases. The CDR3 spans 13 residues. The germline V gene encodes CDR1 MNHEY and CDR2 SVGAGI. V dropped 8 bases and J dropped 8; count of bases not matched to a gene: 9. The CDR3 loop reads CASGRQGWDEQFF. CDR3 DNA sequence: TGTGCCAGCGGCAGACAGGGTTGGGATGAGCAGTTCTTC.

The chain uses TRBV7-9 and TRBJ2-5, with 7 bases that match TRBD1. Per the germline V gene, CDR1 is SEHNR and CDR2 is FQNEAQ (reference sequence). CDR3 size: 14 residues. V lost 5 bases to trimming and J lost 5 bases; unmatched junction nucleotides: 8. In nucleotides, the CDR3 is TGTGCCAGCAGCAAGACAGGGCTCGAGGAGACCCAGTACTTC. This encodes CASSKTGLEETQYF.

This chain links TRBV30 with TRBJ1-2, with D unclear. CDR1 is GTSNPN and CDR2 is SVGIG in the germline V gene (reference sequence). The CDR3 loop spans 13 amino acids. With 1 base removed from V and 4 bases from J, the gap between germline ends came to 10 bases. This CDR3 is CAWSARMRYGYTF. Here the CDR3 DNA reads TGTGCCTGGAGTGCCAGAATGCGCTATGGCTACACCTTC.

The CDR3 DNA is TGCAGTGCTAGTTGGTCCTCCGGGGAGCAGTACGTC. As protein: CSASWSSGEQYV. The chain couples TRBV20-1 to TRBJ2-7; D remains unclear. Between the trimmed V and J ends, which lost 3 bases and 7 bases, there was a span of 13 bases. Germline V gives CDR1 DFQATT, CDR2 SNEGSKA (reference sequence). The CDR3 has 12 amino acids.

V usage is TRBV6-4 and J usage is TRBJ1-5; TRBD1 might be the D (5 bases). The CDR3 length is 15 residues. Per germline, CDR1 MRHNA and CDR2 SNTAGT. V dropped 4 bases and J dropped 0 bases, with 10 bases sitting between them. The DNA of the CDR3 is TGTGCCAGCAGTGTGACAGCGGATAGCAATCAGCCCCAGCATTTT. Amino acids: CASSVTADSNQPQHF.

This clone occurred once. The rearrangement links TRBV24-1 to TRBJ2-3; 11 positions match TRBD1. CDR3 length: 16 residues. Germline CDR1 is KGHDR and CDR2 is SFDVKD. The V gene end was trimmed by 3 bases and the J gene end by 5 bases; junction bases not matched to a gene: 6. The CDR3 bases are TGTGCCACCAGTGATCGAGGACAGGGGGCGAGAGATACGCAGTATTTT. As protein: CATSDRGQGARDTQYF.

The chain links TRBV5-4 to TRBJ1-2; TRBD1 matches 7 bases. V lost 3 bases, J lost 4 bases, and 6 bases stayed unmatched. CDR3 size: 14 residues. Germline V CDR1 and CDR2: SGHNT, YYREEE (reference sequence). CDR3 sequence reads: CASSWGTEIYGYTF. CDR3 DNA sequence: TGTGCCAGCAGCTGGGGGACAGAGATCTATGGCTACACCTTC.

This clone appeared a single time. The genes are TRBV9 and TRBJ1-2; D call uncertain. The germline V gene has CDR1 SGDLS and CDR2 YYNGEE. The CDR3 sequence is 16 residues long. The V and J ends lost 5 bases and 4 bases respectively, with 21 bases between them. CDR3 coding DNA: TGTGCCAGCAGTCAGAAGGTACATTCTACCGCCTATGGCTACACCTTC. Translated, it gives CASSQKVHSTAYGYTF.

This clone was counted between two and nine times. The CDR3 DNA reads TGCAGCGTTTCCAGACCCAATGAAAAACTGTTTTTT. It is translated as CSVSRPNEKLFF. The chain employs TRBV29-1 and TRBJ1-4; D call uncertain. The CDR3 runs to 12 residues. V was trimmed by 5 bases and J by 5 bases, leaving 9 bases between them. CDR1 and CDR2 (germline): SQVTM, ANQGSEA.

The V call is TRBV2, the J call TRBJ1-2, with TRBD1 as a possible D gene (6 bases). CDR3 length: 16 amino acids. CDR1 and CDR2 from the germline V gene are SNHLY and FYNNEI. Trimming removed 2 bases at V and 6 bases at J, with 19 bases between. CDR3 loop: CASSENLIGTGHGYTF. CDR3 in DNA: TGTGCCAGCAGTGAAAACTTGATAGGAACAGGGCATGGCTACACCTTC.

The V and J genes are TRBV9 and TRBJ2-1; 9 bases are shared with TRBD1. CDR3 length equals 16 residues. The germline gives CDR1 SGDLS, CDR2 YYNGEE. Trimming at V came to 1 base and at J to 2 bases, leaving 4 bases not matched to a gene. The CDR3 region has the DNA TGTGCCAGCAGCGTATCCGGGACAGGGACCTACAATGAGCAGTTCTTC. It is translated as CASSVSGTGTYNEQFF.

The chain employs TRBV19 and TRBJ1-3, with TRBD1 matching 10 bases. CDR3 length: 16 amino acids. V lost 6 bases to trimming and J lost 0 bases; unmatched junction nucleotides: 5. In germline, CDR1 is LNHDA, CDR2 SQIVND (reference sequence). Here the CDR3 reads CASRPGQGSSGNTIYF. The DNA for the CDR3 is TGTGCCAGTAGACCGGGACAGGGGAGCTCTGGAAACACCATATATTTT.

The rearrangement links TRBV7-9 to TRBJ2-3, with a tentative D call TRBD1 (6 bases). The CDR3 has 18 residues. CDR1 SEHNR and CDR2 FQNEAQ come from the germline V gene (reference sequence). V was cut by 2 bases and J by 4 bases, with 22 bases left in between. CDR3 residues: CASSLSITQGWASDTQYF. CDR3 DNA: TGTGCCAGCAGCTTATCCATTACCCAGGGGTGGGCATCAGATACGCAGTATTTT.